This paragraph covers one TCR beta chain sequence. The data originate from a study of blood T cell repertoires in COVID-19. Turning to the study itself: There were acute and convalescent COVID-19 samples, and they came from the United States, Italy and Spain. Nucleic acid was either cDNA or gDNA, and it came from T cells, B-cell-depleted T cells, or PBMCs.

Under the authors' procedure: From reference gene primer amplification, estimates of nucleated cell counts were derived. Only in-frame clones appear in the TCRdb table, and some are missing; sequencing was by immunoSEQ multiplex PCR. V, J and clone size are taken as reported in that table, and D and trimming were inferred from the DNA itself. Among about 210,000 clones listed, 65% to 90% were seen once. The study recruited people aged about 18 to 89 years across around 24 US areas. V was clipped by 4 bases and J by 6 bases, with 10 bases between them. The V gene's germline CDR1 is SGHTA and CDR2 FQGNSA. This CDR3 spans 13 amino acids.

Sequenced input: PBMCs or T cells enriched from blood (not recorded which). The rearrangement joins TRBV7-2 to TRBJ2-1, with D possibly matching TRBD2 (6 bases). The TCR comes from a woman in her thirties or forties with acute COVID-19. The CDR3 region has the DNA TGTGCCAGCAGCTCGCGGGGACGCAATGAGCAGTTCTTC. Amino acids: CASSSRGRNEQFF.